The sequence of this T cell receptor beta chain was determined in a study of cytomegalovirus exposure and HLA in healthy donors. As for this clone: Its antigen is undetermined.

It was with 60 Vbeta and 13 Jbeta primers that the PCR ran. The method was immunoSEQ multiplex PCR; TCRdb's version includes in-frame clones alone and lacks a portion of them. The sample consists of under 95,000 clones, about 76% of them appearing once. The V segment lost 1 base and the J segment 0 bases; nucleotides outside the gene matches: 10. The germline CDR1 and CDR2 sequences are SGHRS and YFSETQ. The CDR3 extends over 18 amino acids. Notes on the study in general: TCR beta sequences reportedly predicted most subjects' HLA-A and HLA-B alleles accurately. Common viral pathogens were later found to be apparently linked to several of the most significant clusters. TCR beta chains numbering 164 were designated cytomegalovirus-associated. In an earlier analysis, productive rearrangement rates for most beta V segments clustered near 87% or 30%.

The sequencing sample was made of PBMCs. The TCR comes from a woman aged 35 to 49 in good health and CMV-seropositive. The rearrangement uses TRBV5-1 and TRBJ2-1; the match to TRBD2 covers 7 bases. The DNA of the CDR3 is TGCGCCAGCAGCTTGTTAGCTAGCGGAAAATTCTCCTACAATGAGCAGTTCTTC. Translating gives CASSLLASGKFSYNEQFF.